The rows below give T cell receptor beta chains drawn from one sample of a study of response to subunit inactivated influenza vaccine. TCRdb re-analysed the RT-PCR reads in MiXCR, keeping a single row per CDR3 protein. Among fewer than 700,000 distinct CDR3 sequences listed, approximately 12% were seen once. This specimen consisted of PBMCs from blood, obtained about 40 days after vaccination. The receptors come from a man aged 50 to 59 who received an inactivated influenza vaccine. Both conserved end residues are part of each CDR3. D genes are given only for firm matches. Clone size is not always given. Where it is, it says once, few, many or a class for expanded clones.

>TRBD2|.|TRBJ2-3|TRBV28
TGTGCCAGCAGTGGCTCGGGGACTAGCGGTACAGATACGCAGTATTTT
CASSGSGTSGTDTQYF
>.|many|TRBJ2-5|TRBV7-8
TGTGCCAGCAGCTTAGGTTTTGGGAAAGAGACCCAGTACTTC
CASSLGFGKETQYF
>.|many|TRBJ2-5|TRBV4-2
TGTGCCAGCAGCCAAGATACGGGATCAGAGACCCAGTACTTC
CASSQDTGSETQYF
>.|many|TRBJ2-3|TRBV12-3/TRBV12-4
TGTGCCAGCAGTTTAGCTGAGGCTTTGGGTACGCAGTATTTT
CASSLAEALGTQYF
>.|.|TRBJ1-2|TRBV5-1
TGCGCCAGCAGCTCGACCACTGGGGGGATCTATGGCTACACCTTC
CASSSTTGGIYGYTF
>.|.|TRBJ2-1|TRBV5-1
TGCGCCAGCAGCTCGGGGCGAAGCAAGGGCCTGAATGAGCAGTTCTTC
CASSSGRSKGLNEQFF
>.|.|TRBJ2-7|TRBV3-1
TGTGCCAGCAGCCAATCCCAGTACGAGCAGTACTTC
CASSQSQYEQYF
>.|.|TRBJ2-6|TRBV6-1
TGTGCCAGCGGAGTCCCCTCTGGGGCCAACGTCCTGACTTTC
CASGVPSGANVLTF
>.|.|TRBJ1-5|TRBV5-1
TGCGCCAGCAGCTCCGGGGAGGGGTTCGATCAGCCCCAGCATTTT
CASSSGEGFDQPQHF
>.|.|TRBJ2-5|TRBV5-1
TGCGCCAGCAGATCCACAGGGCGCTCAGAGACCCAGTACTTC
CASRSTGRSETQYF
>TRBD2|many|TRBJ2-7|TRBV5-6
TGTGCCAGCAGGGCGGGACTAGAAACGAAACAGTACTTC
CASRAGLETKQYF
>.|.|TRBJ2-1|TRBV27
TGTGCCAGCAGTCCCTTCTCAGATGGATACAATGAGCAGTTCTTC
CASSPFSDGYNEQFF
>.|many|TRBJ2-6|TRBV28
TGTGCCAGCAGTTTGGGGGGTCCCCCGGGCTCTGGGGCCAACGTCCTGACTTTC
CASSLGGPPGSGANVLTF
>TRBD1|few|TRBJ1-2|TRBV5-1
TGCGCCAGCAGCGGGATCCCAGGGGGCGGATACTATGGCTACACCTTC
CASSGIPGGGYYGYTF
>TRBD1|.|TRBJ1-1|TRBV5-6
TGTGCCAGCAGCTTGATTGTTGGGACAGGGGGTTATAACACTGAAGCTTTCTTT
CASSLIVGTGGYNTEAFF
>.|many|TRBJ2-2|TRBV6-5
TGTGCCAGCAGTTTAGGGACTGACACCGGGGAGCTGTTTTTT
CASSLGTDTGELFF
>TRBD1|few|TRBJ2-7|TRBV20-1
TGCAGTGCTGGAGGGACAGGGAGCTCCTACGAGCAGTACTTC
CSAGGTGSSYEQYF
>TRBD1|.|TRBJ2-5|TRBV18
TGTGCCAGCTCACCAAACCCAGGGGGCGCAGAGACCCAGTACTTC
CASSPNPGGAETQYF
>.|few|TRBJ2-1|TRBV7-2
TGTGCCAGCAGCTTAGGCCAGGGGGGGGGCGCATACAATGAGCAGTTCTTC
CASSLGQGGGAYNEQFF
>TRBD1|many|TRBJ1-1|TRBV4-3
TGCGCCAGCAGCCAAGAAGCGACAGGGAAAGCTTTCTTT
CASSQEATGKAFF
>.|.|TRBJ1-6|TRBV6-5
TGTGCCAGCAGTTACTCGAAACCGGGTGTCAGCCCTAATTCACCCCTCCACTTT
CASSYSKPGVSPNSPLHF
>.|few|TRBJ2-3|TRBV5-1
TGCGCCACCTCGAGAATAGTCACAGATACGCAGTATTTT
CATSRIVTDTQYF
>.|few|TRBJ2-1|TRBV5-1
TGCGCCAGCAGCCCGGAGACAGGGCGGGGGAATGAGCAGTTCTTC
CASSPETGRGNEQFF
>TRBD2|few|TRBJ2-3|TRBV7-9
TGTGCCAGCAGCGAACTAGCGGGAGAGAGGAATACGCAGTATTTT
CASSELAGERNTQYF
>TRBD2|few|TRBJ2-3|TRBV10-3
TGTGCCATCAGAAAGACGGCGACTAGCGGACACACAGATACGCAGTATTTT
CAIRKTATSGHTDTQYF
>TRBD1|.|TRBJ2-4|TRBV3-1
TGTGCCAGCAGCCACCGCAGGGACAGGGAAAGAGGTGCCAAAAACATTCAGTACTTC
CASSHRRDRERGAKNIQYF
>.|.|TRBJ2-5|TRBV10-3
TGTGCCATCAGTGGGGGTGGGGACCAAGAGACCCAGTACTTC
CAISGGGDQETQYF
>TRBD1|.|TRBJ1-5|TRBV15
TGTGCCACCAGCGGATCCTACACAGGGGTAGGCAATCAGCCCCAGCATTTT
CATSGSYTGVGNQPQHF
>.|.|TRBJ2-4|TRBV20-1
TGCAGTGCTAGACTAGTCCTCAAAAACATTCAGTACTTC
CSARLVLKNIQYF
>.|many|TRBJ2-5|TRBV12-3/TRBV12-4
TGTGCCAGCAGTTTTGAGTCTAGCAAAGAGACCCAGTACTTC
CASSFESSKETQYF
>.|few|TRBJ1-1|TRBV6-2/TRBV6-3
TGTGCCAGCAGGACGGGACGGTCGAACACTGAAGCTTTCTTT
CASRTGRSNTEAFF
>TRBD2|.|TRBJ2-3|TRBV29-1
TGCAGCGTCGGTCTAGCGGGAGGTCCAGATACGCAGTATTTT
CSVGLAGGPDTQYF
>TRBD1|.|TRBJ2-1|TRBV7-2
TGTGCCAGCAGCCAAACAGGGGGCTGGGCGGGATACAATGAGCAGTTCTTC
CASSQTGGWAGYNEQFF
>.|.|TRBJ1-1|TRBV3-1
TGTGCCAGCAGCCCCCCTCTCATGAACACTGAAGCTTTCTTT
CASSPPLMNTEAFF
>TRBD1|.|TRBJ2-2|TRBV12-3/TRBV12-4
TGTGCCAGCAGTTTTAACAGGGGGAAGCTGTTTTTT
CASSFNRGKLFF
>TRBD1|few|TRBJ2-4|TRBV3-1
TGTGCCAGCAGCCAAGGGACAGGGGTCGGCATTCAGTACTTC
CASSQGTGVGIQYF
>.|.|TRBJ2-7|TRBV7-9
TGTGCCAGCAGCTTAGATCCAATTCCCTACGAGCAGTACTTC
CASSLDPIPYEQYF
>.|few|TRBJ1-3|TRBV12-3/TRBV12-4
TGTGCCAGCAGCCTCCGCGCTGCTGGAAACACCATATATTTT
CASSLRAAGNTIYF